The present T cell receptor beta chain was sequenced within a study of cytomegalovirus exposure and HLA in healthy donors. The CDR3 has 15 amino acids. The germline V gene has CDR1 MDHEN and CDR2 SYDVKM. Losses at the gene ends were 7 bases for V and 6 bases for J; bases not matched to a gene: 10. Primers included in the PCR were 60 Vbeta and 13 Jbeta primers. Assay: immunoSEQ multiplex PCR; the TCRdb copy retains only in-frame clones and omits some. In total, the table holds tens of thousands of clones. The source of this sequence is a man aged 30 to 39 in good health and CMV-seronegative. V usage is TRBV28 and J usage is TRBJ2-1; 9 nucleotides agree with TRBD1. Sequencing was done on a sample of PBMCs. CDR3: CASTQGDRVFNEQFF. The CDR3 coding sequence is TGTGCCAGCACACAAGGGGACAGGGTATTCAATGAGCAGTTCTTC.